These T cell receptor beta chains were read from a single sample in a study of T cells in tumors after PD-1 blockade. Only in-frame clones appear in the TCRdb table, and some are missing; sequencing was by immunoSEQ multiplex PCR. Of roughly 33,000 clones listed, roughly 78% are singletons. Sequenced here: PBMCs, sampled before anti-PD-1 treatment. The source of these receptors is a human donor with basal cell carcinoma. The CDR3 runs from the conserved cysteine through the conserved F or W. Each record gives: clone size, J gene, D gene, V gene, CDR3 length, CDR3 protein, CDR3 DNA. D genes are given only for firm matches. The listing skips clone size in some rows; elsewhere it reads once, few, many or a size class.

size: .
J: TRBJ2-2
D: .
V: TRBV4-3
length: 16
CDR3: CASSQTFQSDTGELFF
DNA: TGCGCCAGCAGCCAAACGTTCCAGTCCGACACCGGGGAGCTGTTTTTT

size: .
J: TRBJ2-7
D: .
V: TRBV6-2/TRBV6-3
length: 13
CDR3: CASSQPWGEEQYF
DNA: TGTGCCAGCAGTCAACCTTGGGGGGAAGAGCAGTACTTC

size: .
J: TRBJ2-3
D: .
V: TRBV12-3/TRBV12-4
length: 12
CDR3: CASRPITDTQYF
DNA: TGTGCCAGCAGACCAATTACAGATACGCAGTATTTT

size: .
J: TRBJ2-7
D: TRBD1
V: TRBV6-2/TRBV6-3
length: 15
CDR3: CASRPTGGYSYEQYF
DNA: TGTGCCAGCAGGCCTACAGGGGGGTACTCCTACGAGCAGTACTTC

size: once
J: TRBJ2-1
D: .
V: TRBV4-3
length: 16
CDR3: CASSRTTGISYNEQFF
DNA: TGCGCCAGCAGCCGTACAACGGGGATCTCCTACAATGAGCAGTTCTTC

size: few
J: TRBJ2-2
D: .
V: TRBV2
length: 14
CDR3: CASSHYTSPGELFF
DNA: TGTGCCAGCAGCCATTACACTAGTCCCGGGGAGCTGTTTTTT

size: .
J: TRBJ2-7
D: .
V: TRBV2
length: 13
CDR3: CASSLEGSYEQYF
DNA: TGTGCCAGCAGTTTAGAGGGGTCCTACGAGCAGTACTTC

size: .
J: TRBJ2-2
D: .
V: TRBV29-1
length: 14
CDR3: CSVVDHGDTGELFF
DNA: TGCAGCGTTGTCGACCACGGGGACACCGGGGAGCTGTTTTTT

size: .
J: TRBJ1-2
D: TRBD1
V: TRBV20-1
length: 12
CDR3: CSASGDSYGYTF
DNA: TGCAGTGCTAGTGGGGACAGTTATGGCTACACCTTC

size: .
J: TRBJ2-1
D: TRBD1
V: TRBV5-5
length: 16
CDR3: CASSFSRDRVYNEQFF
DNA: TGTGCCAGCAGCTTCTCCCGGGACAGGGTTTACAATGAGCAGTTCTTC

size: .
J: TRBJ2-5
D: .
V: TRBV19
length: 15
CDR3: CASSIGRGQAETQYF
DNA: TGTGCCAGTAGTATAGGACGCGGGCAGGCAGAGACCCAGTACTTC

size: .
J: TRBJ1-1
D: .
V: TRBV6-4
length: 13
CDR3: CASSFTVNTEAFF
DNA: TGTGCCAGCAGCTTCACAGTAAACACTGAAGCTTTCTTT

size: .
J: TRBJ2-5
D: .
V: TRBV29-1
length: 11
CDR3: CSVVEQETQYF
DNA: TGCAGCGTTGTGGAACAAGAGACCCAGTACTTC

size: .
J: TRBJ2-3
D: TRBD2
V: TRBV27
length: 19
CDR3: CASSLWSHGTSGNVDTQYF
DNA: TGTGCCAGCAGTCTATGGAGTCATGGGACTAGCGGGAATGTAGATACGCAGTATTTT

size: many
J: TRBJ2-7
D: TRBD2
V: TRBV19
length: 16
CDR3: CASSGGLAGGLYEQYF
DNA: TGTGCCAGTAGTGGGGGACTAGCGGGAGGGCTTTACGAGCAGTACTTC

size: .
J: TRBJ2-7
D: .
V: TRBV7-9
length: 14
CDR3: CASSIPGAFNEQYF
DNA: TGTGCCAGCAGCATACCGGGGGCCTTCAACGAGCAGTACTTC

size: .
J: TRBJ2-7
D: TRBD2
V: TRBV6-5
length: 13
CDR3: CASRYSGSDEQYF
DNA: TGTGCCAGCAGGTATAGCGGGAGCGACGAGCAGTACTTC

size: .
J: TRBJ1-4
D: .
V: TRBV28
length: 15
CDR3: CASSFVSAGNEKLFF
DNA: TGTGCCAGCAGTTTTGTGTCGGCAGGGAATGAAAAACTGTTTTTT

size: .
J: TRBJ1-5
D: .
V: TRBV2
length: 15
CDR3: CASSEFGYSNQPQHF
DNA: TGTGCCAGCAGTGAGTTCGGGTATAGCAATCAGCCCCAGCATTTT

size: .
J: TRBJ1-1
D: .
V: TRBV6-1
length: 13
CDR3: CASSELELAEAFF
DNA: TGTGCCAGCAGTGAACTGGAACTCGCTGAAGCTTTCTTT

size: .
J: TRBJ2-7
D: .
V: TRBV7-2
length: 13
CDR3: CASSLSQSYEQYF
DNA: TGTGCCAGCAGCTTAAGTCAGAGCTACGAGCAGTACTTC

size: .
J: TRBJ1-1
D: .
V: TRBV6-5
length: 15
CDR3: CASSPGGHRNTEAFF
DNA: TGTGCCAGCAGTCCAGGTGGACACCGGAACACTGAAGCTTTCTTT

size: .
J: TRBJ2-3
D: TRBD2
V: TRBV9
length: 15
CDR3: CASSVVAGGTDTQYF
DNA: TGTGCCAGCAGCGTAGTAGCGGGGGGCACAGATACGCAGTATTTT

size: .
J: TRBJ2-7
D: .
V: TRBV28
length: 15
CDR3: CASSSEGSGSYEQYF
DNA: TGTGCCAGCAGTTCCGAGGGGTCGGGCTCCTACGAGCAGTACTTC

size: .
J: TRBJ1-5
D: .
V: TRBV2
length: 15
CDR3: CASISDSLSNQPQHF
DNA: TGTGCCAGCATTTCGGACAGCCTTAGCAATCAGCCCCAGCATTTT

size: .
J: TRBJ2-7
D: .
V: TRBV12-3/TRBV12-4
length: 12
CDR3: CASSFGAYEQYF
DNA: TGTGCCAGCAGTTTCGGGGCCTACGAGCAGTACTTC

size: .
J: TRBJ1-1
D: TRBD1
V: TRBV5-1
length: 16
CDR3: CASSWRRGQGGTEAFF
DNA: TGCGCCAGCAGCTGGAGAAGGGGACAGGGGGGCACTGAAGCTTTCTTT

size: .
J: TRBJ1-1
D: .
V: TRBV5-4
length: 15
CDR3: CASTPEVGRNTEAFF
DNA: TGTGCCAGCACCCCGGAAGTGGGACGGAACACTGAAGCTTTCTTT

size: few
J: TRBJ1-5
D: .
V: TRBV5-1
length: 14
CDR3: CASSLPRAGQPQHF
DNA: TGCGCCAGCAGCTTGCCCAGGGCAGGGCAGCCCCAGCATTTT

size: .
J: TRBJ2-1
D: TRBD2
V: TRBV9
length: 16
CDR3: CASSVGAGVAINEQFF
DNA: TGTGCCAGCAGCGTAGGGGCGGGGGTGGCTATCAATGAGCAGTTCTTC

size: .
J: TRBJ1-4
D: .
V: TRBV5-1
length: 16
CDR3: CASSPVGDLTNEKLFF
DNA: TGCGCCAGCAGCCCCGTGGGGGACCTGACTAATGAAAAACTGTTTTTT

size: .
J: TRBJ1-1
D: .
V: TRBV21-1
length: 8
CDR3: CASREAFF
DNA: TGTGCCAGCCGTGAAGCTTTCTTT

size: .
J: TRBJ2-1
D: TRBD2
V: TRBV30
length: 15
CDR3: CAWRATSGGANEQFF
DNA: TGTGCCTGGAGGGCTACTAGCGGGGGGGCCAATGAGCAGTTCTTC

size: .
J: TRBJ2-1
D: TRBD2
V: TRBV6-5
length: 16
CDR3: CASSYYLAGGLNEQFF
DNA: TGTGCCAGCAGTTACTATCTCGCGGGGGGTCTGAATGAGCAGTTCTTC

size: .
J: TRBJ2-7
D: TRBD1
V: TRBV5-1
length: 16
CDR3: CASSLGPRDRDYEQYF
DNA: TGCGCCAGCAGCTTGGGCCCCCGGGACAGGGACTACGAGCAGTACTTC

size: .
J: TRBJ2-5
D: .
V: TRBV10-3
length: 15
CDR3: CAISDDKGLMETQYF
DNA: TGTGCCATCAGTGATGATAAGGGGCTAATGGAGACCCAGTACTTC

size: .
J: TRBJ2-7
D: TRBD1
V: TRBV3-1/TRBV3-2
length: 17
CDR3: CASSPYRRTGSSYEQYF
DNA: TGTGCCAGCAGCCCTTACCGTCGGACAGGGAGCTCCTACGAGCAGTACTTC

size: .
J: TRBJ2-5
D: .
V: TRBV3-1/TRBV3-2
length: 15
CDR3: CASSQDSGTQETQYF
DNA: TGTGCCAGCAGCCAAGATAGTGGGACCCAAGAGACCCAGTACTTC